This T cell receptor beta chain is drawn from a study of Tregs in tolerant kidney transplant recipients. Study information: The nonmyeloablative bone marrow transplants came from related graft donors, with transient mixed chimerism.

This CDR3 is 15 amino acids long. Trimming stripped 5 bases from V and 2 bases from J, with 14 bases between. Germline V gene sequence: CDR1 SGHRS, CDR2 YFSETQ. Method: immunoSEQ multiplex PCR; TCRdb's copy keeps in-frame clones and lacks some. Of some 62,000 clones in the sample, 95% to 98% were seen once. This receptor was obtained from a human donor who received a combined kidney and bone marrow transplant. This chain connects TRBV5-1 to TRBJ2-1; D is possibly TRBD2 (6 bases). The sequences come from Tregs from blood, collected before the transplant. CDR3 DNA sequence: TGCGCCAGCAGGCTACAGTCGGGAGCCTACAATGAGCAGTTCTTC. It specifies CASRLQSGAYNEQFF. Complete variable domain (other parts from reference TRBV5-1 and TRBJ2-1): KAGVTQTPRYLIKTRGQQVTLSCSPISGHRSVSWYQQTPGQGLQFLFEYFSETQRNKGNFPGRFSGRQFSNSRSEMNVSTLELGDSALYLCASRLQSGAYNEQFFGPGTRLTVL.